This TCR beta chain was obtained from a study of cytomegalovirus exposure and HLA in healthy donors (dated by TCRdb to the late 2010s). Background on the whole study: According to an earlier analysis of a few hundred of the donors, about 179 million T cells yielded over 90 million unique TCR beta sequences and about 300 Gb of sequence data. An early release covering about 600 HLA-typed donors comprised about 310 gigabases of sequencing data and 65 million to 100 million unique TCR sequences. Of the 300 to 450 genotyped donors, roughly 80% fell in the genetic ancestry cluster associated with self-reported Caucasian donors. The study aimed to test whether signatures of past pathogen exposure could be identified by cataloging public T cell receptors. The study used immunosequencing to profile the T cell repertoires of hundreds of subjects and linked those repertoires to cytomegalovirus serostatus. Along with the approximately 620-subject first cohort, a separate validation cohort of about 110 different subjects was used. The study combined high-throughput TCR immunosequencing, statistical association of individual TCRs with disease status, and machine learning to predict cytomegalovirus infection status. To study patterns of TCR occurrence, a later analysis re-analyzed previously published TCR beta repertoires from just over 650 donors and added high-resolution HLA genotyping. The later analysis used no new phenotypic data to find candidate immune exposures, relying instead on TCR beta sequences and their occurrence across donors. An earlier analysis of roughly 580 of the donors used high-throughput TCR beta sequencing to judge whether each TCR beta V gene segment behaved as functional or pseudogenic. Donor age, sex, ethnicity and CMV serostatus were collected together with the repertoire data. Genome-wide SNP genotypes for about 55% of the roughly 670 donors were used in a later genetic analysis, which treated that subset as a discovery cohort. All discovery cohort repertoires had been generated on a single sequencing platform. HLA typing included class I and class II loci at four-digit resolution. Typing coverage varied by locus: roughly 620-640 donors for A, B, C, DRB1 and DQB1; under 550 for DQA1; more than 600 for DPA1; some 470 for DPB1. Because of strong linkage in the cohort, five DR-DQ haplotypes were treated as single units for association and clustering. On average, roughly 200,000 unique TCR beta nucleotide sequences were sequenced per donor among about 400 genotyped donors of the cohort, with roughly 18% of those sequences being non-productive.

Concerning this clone: The antigen it recognizes is unknown. No base-level quality is on record; no much larger clone is a single base apart.

General study outcomes and caveats: According to a later analysis, most CMV-associated TCR beta chains appeared to be HLA-restricted, and the HLA associations seemed to be driven largely by CMV exposure. Linkage disequilibrium might explain the correlated functional status among segregating V segments, but an unknown experimental factor could not be excluded. In vitro tests confirmed that a few of the cytomegalovirus-associated TCR beta chains recognize cytomegalovirus antigens. The only immune exposure information available for the cohort was CMV serostatus. A later analysis reported that several top co-occurrence clusters appeared linked to parvovirus B19, influenza, CMV and Epstein-Barr virus. Because counts were too low, about 17 rarely observed V segments, including chromosome 9 orphons, were excluded from the earlier analysis of several hundred of the donors. The authors suggested that the approach could potentially be generalized to other disease states and immunological phenotypes. Because HLA typing was unavailable for some donors at each locus, only the typed subset was used in association tests. This cohort had only TCR beta chains sequenced, and the lack of alpha or paired-chain data limited which features could be detected. A cluster of highly shared sequence variants was judged likely to be a technical artifact of the sequencing pipeline. The study gave a list of about 150 TCR beta chains associated with cytomegalovirus. Presence/absence analyses assumed roughly uniform sequencing depth across donors, an assumption that may not hold. In an earlier analysis of more than 450 of the donors, most TCR beta V segments were observed in productive rearrangements about 90% or about 30% of the time, broadly matching IMGT annotations. According to a later analysis, TCR association rates differed among HLA loci, with DRB1 alleles showing the most associated TCRs and HLA-C alleles showing the fewest. A further reported finding was that TCR beta sequences accurately predicted the HLA-A and HLA-B alleles for most subjects in the first cohort. The classifier was reported to diagnose cytomegalovirus status with high specificity and sensitivity in both the original and validation cohorts. V-gene and J-gene trimming of TCR beta chains was associated with a missense DCLRE1C variant in a later genetic analysis, and the association was replicated in an independent cohort. Compared with equally common non-associated chains, HLA-associated TCR beta chains in a later analysis were more clonally expanded and had lower generation probabilities. In a later genetic analysis, fewer N-insertions in productive TCRs were reported among donors in an Asian-associated ancestry cluster than the 666-donor mean. Across donors, most TCR sequences were observed very rarely, whereas some public TCRs were present in many individuals. A later analysis associated 15,000 to 20,000 TCR beta sequences with specific HLA alleles at a false discovery rate of 0.05. Strong co-occurrence of HLA alleles, especially DR and DQ, made assigning TCR associations to individual alleles difficult.

The library was produced with the immunoSEQ multiplex PCR assay. The multiplex PCR relied on a mix of 60 forward primers for TCR Vbeta segments and 13 reverse primers for TCR Jbeta segments. The CDR3 region of rearranged TCR beta genes was amplified from genomic DNA by a multiplex PCR assay. Amplified TCR beta libraries were sequenced as 87-base-pair reads on the Illumina HiSeq System. As for the authors' bioinformatics: In a later analysis, about 80 million unique TCR beta chains were counted across the 500 to 850 repertoires, and about 9.9 million of these chains were shared by at least two donors. To remove PCR and sequencing errors, raw reads were error-corrected and collapsed into unique sequences using a nearest-neighbor algorithm that merged closely related sequences. Alignment of CDR3 sequences to IMGT reference sequences was used to assign V, D and J gene segments. Each retained sequence needed at least a six-nucleotide match to both a V gene segment and a J gene segment. A rearrangement was called productive if the CDR3 had no stop codons and remained in frame with V and J, and every other rearrangement was called non-productive. CDR3 was defined by IMGT convention, running from the second conserved V-encoded cysteine to the conserved J-encoded phenylalanine. In an earlier analysis of approximately 590 of the donors, sequences lacking an unambiguous match to a single V gene segment were excluded. An earlier analysis of fewer than 650 of the donors classified V segments as functional when productive rearrangements were above 56.7% and as segregating when the standard deviation between donors was above 5%. A statistical classification framework was built to diagnose cytomegalovirus status from the catalog of TCR beta chain sequences. In a later analysis, TCR nucleotide sequences were compared against IMGT/GENE-DB human TR gene sequences so that V and J genes could be assigned. A later analysis assigned CDR3 sequences and most-parsimonious VDJ recombination scenarios with the TCRdist pipeline. In a later analysis, each TCR beta chain was defined by its CDR3 amino acid sequence together with its V-gene family, and reads lacking a unique V-gene family were excluded. As a way to deal with suspected cross-contamination and a sequencing artifact, a later analysis dropped over 550 nucleotide sequences that were highly shared and had low generation probability. A later analysis calculated a clonal expansion index for each public chain from normalized within-repertoire ranks of inferred template counts. In a later analysis, generation probabilities were computed using a VDJ recombination model fitted to out-of-frame rearrangements, and the results were checked against IGoR. Hypergeometric tests were used in a later analysis to score TCR-TCR, TCR-HLA and TCR-CMV co-occurrence, with a repertoire-size bias correction applied to the TCR pairs. A later analysis estimated false discovery rates by permuting HLA or CMV assignments 20 times. In a later analysis, co-occurring TCRs were grouped using DBSCAN, with TCRdist sequence similarity added in when clustering inside HLA-allele-positive subsets. Repertoires with fewer than 30,000 or more than 120,000 public chains were left out of co-occurrence clustering, as were about 5 repertoires with anomalous nucleotide sharing. TCRdb obtained this table from immuneACCESS and retained in-frame rearrangements with V and J assigned. These tables miss some clones; where compared with another copy, unresolved V genes account for less than half of the shortfall, and the remainder is unexplained. The DNA was the basis for D and trimming; V, J and clone size are from that table. The sample includes 150,000 to 200,000 clones, with about 80% observed a single time. Together, the top ten hold 1.5% to 2% of the sample.

The cohort was made up of roughly 670 healthy bone marrow donors. At the time of sampling, every cohort member was nominally healthy, though immune exposures that went unrecorded were likely present. The donor tested CMV seronegative, placing the donor among the 350 or so seronegative members of the cohort. Every donor gave a peripheral blood sample, and the peripheral blood mononuclear cells from that sample were used for TCR beta sequencing. The Qiagen DNeasy Blood Extraction Kit was used to extract genomic DNA from the blood cell samples. This clonotype originated in a man aged 25-45 years in good health and CMV-seronegative. The sequenced sample consisted of PBMCs.

The nucleotide sequence reads as follows: TGTGCCAGCAAGAGGACAGGATTTAAAAGCACAGATACGCAGTATTTT. Its translation reads: CASKRTGFKSTDTQYF. Recombination linked TRBV2 to TRBJ2-3; TRBD1 lines up with 7 middle nucleotides. From the germline V gene, CDR1 is SNHLY and CDR2 is FYNNEI. The CDR3 numbers 16 residues from cysteine through phenylalanine. This entry keeps only the CDR3 DNA: 48 bases, framed from base 1. V is trimmed back by 7 bases and J by 0 bases, and the junction contains 10 bases that no gene match accounts for.